This TCR beta chain was obtained from a study of cytotoxic CD8 clonotypes in ibrutinib-treated CLL (dated by TCRdb to about 2021). The study in broad terms: The cohort included some 14 treatment-naive and around 10 relapsed/refractory patients; around 17 were IGHV unmutated. Samples at response were collected after a median of about 12 months of treatment, with a range of roughly 6 to 36 months. Cryopreserved peripheral blood mononuclear cells were collected at three points: before therapy, at response, and at either sustained remission or disease progression. Samples averaged 255,043 productive templates and 80,000 to 100,000 productive rearrangements. Every sample from remission and from progressive disease was obtained while the patients were still on ibrutinib. Of the roughly 86 participants in the trial, 25 to 30 had longitudinal samples available. Partial responses were observed in about 25 patients and complete responses in 2; after a median follow-up of 68 months, remission was maintained in 14 patients and progression was observed in approximately 12. The research as a whole found: At ibrutinib response clonality went up, during sustained remission it held steady, and at progression it dropped back toward baseline. Public clonotypes were rare and either shrank or stayed stable during treatment, and the rise in clonality at ibrutinib response reflected expansion of private clonotypes. Lymph node repertoires were not examined, and the timing of sampling was not matched between patients in sustained remission and those whose disease progressed. Baseline clonality exceeded that of age-matched healthy donors and correlated strongly with circulating CD8+ T-cell counts.

Relative to germline, V is 4 bases shorter and J is 0 bases shorter, with 16 bases between their ends. The CDR3 spans 17 residues, from the cysteine through the phenylalanine. Solely the CDR3 DNA is kept, with 51 bases framed from the first base. CDR1 and CDR2 are drawn from the germline V gene: SGHRS, YFSETQ. On a MiSeq, deep resolution sequencing aimed for a depth between 1 in 1 million and 1 in 200,000 T cells, with each clonotype covered roughly 10x on average. The immunoSEQ hsTCRB Kit was used to generate the TCR beta libraries. Per the original workflow: The data were analyzed with ImmunoSEQ Analyzer and ImmunoSEQ Data Assistant, and V, D and J gene assignments followed IMGT definitions. Clonality, which ranges from 0 to 1, was calculated as one minus the normalized Shannon entropy of productive rearrangement frequencies. Public clonotype analysis was restricted to overrepresented clonotypes comprising at least 0.05% of each patient's repertoire. Around 12 age-matched healthy donor repertoires from immuneACCESS were used as controls for clonality. TCRdb provides this immuneACCESS table in a form limited to in-frame rearrangements. Some clones are lacking; in checked studies, under half of them reflect an unresolved V gene, and why the rest are absent is not known. V and J calls and clone size are as listed in that table; D and trimming were resolved from the DNA. This sample has 200,000 to 250,000 clones in its table, and roughly 70% of those were observed once. Jointly, the top ten make up 15% of the sample.

Concerning this clone: Its recognized antigen is unknown. Base qualities are missing; no much larger clone stands one base away.

The time point label here, explained by the study, means: roughly 2 years on ibrutinib. For TCR beta library preparation, approximately 2.2 micrograms of genomic DNA were isolated from cryopreserved PBMCs. Longitudinal blood samples from CLL patients on ibrutinib monotherapy were analyzed using high-throughput TCR beta sequencing. Patients were enrolled in a phase 2 open-label single-center ibrutinib monotherapy trial. This chain joins TRBV5-1 to TRBJ2-2, with no D gene named confidently. The material sequenced was PBMCs, taken after 24 months of ibrutinib treatment. The sequence was obtained from a human donor with chronic lymphocytic leukemia. The CDR3 reads as follows: CASSVLFRTTNTGELFF. The DNA sequence is TGCGCCAGCAGCGTTCTCTTCCGCACAACGAACACCGGGGAGCTGTTTTTT.